These 12 T cell receptor beta chains were sequenced from one sample in a study of T cell repertoires in cytomegalovirus infection. TCRdb re-called the reads with MiXCR, one entry per CDR3 protein. Here the sample spans some 320,000 distinct CDR3 sequences, 9.5% being singletons. Sequencing input: PBMCs. Receptors originate from a human donor in good health (CMV status not recorded). Some clones in this sample may be carry-over from other donors' samples.

This clonotype appeared many times. This sequence joins TRBV7-6 and TRBJ2-7, with 10 bases lining up with TRBD1. The CDR3 runs to 16 residues. CDR1 is SGHVS and CDR2 is FNYEAQ in the germline V gene. V lost 0 bases and J lost 5; bases outside the gene matches: 7. The CDR3 reads CASSLAGDRGVHEQYF. Written as DNA, the CDR3 is TGTGCCAGCAGCTTAGCGGGGGACAGGGGCGTCCACGAGCAGTACTTC.

This clonotype has a handful of counts. V is TRBV20-1 and J is TRBJ1-6; D is ambiguous. The CDR3 is 14 amino acids. V was shortened by 0 bases and J by 8 bases, with 11 bases between the two germline ends. Germline CDR1 reads DFQATT; CDR2 reads SNEGSKA (reference sequence). For the CDR3, the DNA is TGCAGTGCTAGAGAAACGCTAACCCATTCACCCCTCCACTTT. Protein product: CSARETLTHSPLHF.

In its sample, this clonotype was seen many times. The V gene is TRBV7-2, the J gene TRBJ2-2; 11 positions agree with TRBD2. J gave up 6 bases and V 2 bases, and 5 bases lay outside the gene matches. Germline lookup yields CDR1 SGHTA and CDR2 FQGNSA. The CDR3 sequence is 16 residues long. The chain's CDR3 is CASSLTRTSGPGELFF. The DNA of the CDR3 is TGTGCCAGCAGCTTAACCCGGACTAGCGGGCCCGGGGAGCTGTTTTTT.

The V and J genes are TRBV28 and TRBJ2-2; D not resolved. V lost 10 bases and J 1 base, leaving 13 bases between the germline ends. Germline loops: CDR1 MDHEN, CDR2 SYDVKM. The CDR3 loop spans 14 amino acids. The CDR3 spells CATLRFGNTGELFF. CDR3 sequence (DNA): TGTGCCACCCTCAGGTTCGGGAACACCGGGGAGCTGTTTTTT.

This clonotype was counted at least ten times. This sequence joins TRBV6-1 and TRBJ2-6; the D gene is possibly TRBD1 (5 bases). Germline-derived CDR1 and CDR2 are MNHNS and SASEGT. This CDR3 comprises 16 residues. Deletions cut 10 bases from V and 0 bases from J, with 16 bases between. The CDR3 DNA reads as TGTGCCACCAAAGACAGCCTACACTCTGGGGCCAACGTCCTGACTTTC. Protein sequence: CATKDSLHSGANVLTF.

There are many counts of this clonotype. The rearrangement joins TRBV7-8 to TRBJ2-1, with 7 bases that match TRBD1. The CDR3 runs 17 residues. With V trimmed by 7 bases and J by 6 bases, 18 bases remained unmatched. Germline values: CDR1 SGHVS, CDR2 FQNEAQ. The CDR3 sequence is CASTAYIPTGVFNEQFF. As DNA, the CDR3 is TGTGCCAGCACAGCTTATATCCCTACAGGGGTTTTCAATGAGCAGTTCTTC.

This clonotype was found many times. The chain employs TRBV7-6 and TRBJ2-3, with 12 nucleotides matching TRBD2. This CDR3 is built from 16 residues. The ends lost 3 bases at V and 2 bases at J; junction bases unmatched: 3. Germline CDR1 reads SGHVS; CDR2 reads FNYEAQ. CDR3 sequence reads: CASSFSSGRATDTQYF. CDR3 in DNA: TGTGCCAGCAGCTTTTCTAGCGGGAGGGCCACAGATACGCAGTATTTT.

This clonotype was seen at least ten times. The chain couples TRBV11-1 to TRBJ2-5; no clear D gene. Trimming removed 1 base at V and 1 base at J, with 13 bases between. The CDR3 is 16 amino acids. Per the germline V gene, CDR1 is SGHAT and CDR2 is FQDESV (reference sequence). Here the CDR3 reads CASSLGQSSFQETQYF. The CDR3, as DNA: TGTGCCAGCAGCTTAGGTCAGTCTTCCTTCCAAGAGACCCAGTACTTC.

The gene calls are TRBV4-2 and TRBJ1-1; no clear D gene. From germline, CDR1 is LGHNA and CDR2 YNFKEQ. Deletions cut 0 bases from V and 0 bases from J, with 11 bases between. This CDR3 spans 16 amino acids. The CDR3 here is CASSQDYGKMNTEAFF. Here the CDR3 DNA reads TGTGCCAGCAGCCAAGATTACGGGAAAATGAACACTGAAGCTTTCTTT.

This clonotype was counted a few times. The chain has TRBV7-2 and TRBJ2-5, with D perhaps TRBD2 (5 bases). The CDR3 is made up of 15 amino acids. CDR1 and CDR2 (germline): SGHTA, FQGNSA. The ends were cut back, 4 bases at V and 9 bases at J, with 21 bases in the middle. The CDR3 sequence is CASSSHLSTSGAQYF. The CDR3 DNA is TGTGCCAGCAGCTCCCATCTATCGACCTCCGGGGCCCAGTACTTC.

The table lists this clonotype with a few counts. V and J are TRBV7-8 and TRBJ2-2, with D perhaps matching TRBD1 or TRBD2 (5 bases each). Germline V gene data show CDR1 as SGHVS and CDR2 as FQNEAQ. Trimming pared 5 bases from V and 8 bases from J, leaving 24 bases between. CDR3 size: 17 residues. The CDR3, as DNA: TGTGCCAGCAGCCTCATCCCGGGACGGGCGGACCATGGGGAGCTGTTTTTT. Protein sequence: CASSLIPGRADHGELFF.

This clonotype was observed many times. The CDR3 bases are TGTGCCAGCAGCTTCTACAGGGCCGAGCAGTACTTC. Its protein product is CASSFYRAEQYF. This chain uses TRBV7-2 with TRBJ2-7, with D possibly being TRBD1 (6 bases). The CDR3 totals 12 residues. CDR1 and CDR2 (germline): SGHTA, FQGNSA. V lost 3 bases and J 6 bases, leaving 9 bases between the germline ends.